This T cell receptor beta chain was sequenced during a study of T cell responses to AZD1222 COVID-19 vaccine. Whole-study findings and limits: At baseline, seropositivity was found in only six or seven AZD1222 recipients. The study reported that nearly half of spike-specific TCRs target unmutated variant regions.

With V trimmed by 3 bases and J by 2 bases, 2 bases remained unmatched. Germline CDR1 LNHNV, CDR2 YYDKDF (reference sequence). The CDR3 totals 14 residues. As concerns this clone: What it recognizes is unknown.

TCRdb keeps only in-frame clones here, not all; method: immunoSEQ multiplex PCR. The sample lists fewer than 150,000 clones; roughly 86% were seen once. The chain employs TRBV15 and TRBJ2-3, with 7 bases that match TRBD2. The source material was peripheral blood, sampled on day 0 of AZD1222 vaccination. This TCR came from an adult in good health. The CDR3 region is CATSRREYTDTQYF. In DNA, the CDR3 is TGTGCCACCAGCAGGCGGGAGTACACAGATACGCAGTATTTT.